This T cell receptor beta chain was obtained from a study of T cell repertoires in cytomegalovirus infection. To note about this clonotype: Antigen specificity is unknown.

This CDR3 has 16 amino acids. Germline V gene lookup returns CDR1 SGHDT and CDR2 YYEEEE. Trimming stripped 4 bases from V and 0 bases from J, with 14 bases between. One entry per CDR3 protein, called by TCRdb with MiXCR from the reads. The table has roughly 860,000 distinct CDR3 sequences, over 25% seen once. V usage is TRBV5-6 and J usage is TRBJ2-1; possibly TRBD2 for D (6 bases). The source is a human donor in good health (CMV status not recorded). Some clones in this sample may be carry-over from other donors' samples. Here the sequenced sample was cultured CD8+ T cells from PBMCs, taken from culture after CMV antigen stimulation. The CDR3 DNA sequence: TGTGCCAGCAGCCCTGGGGGACTCTACTCCTACAATGAGCAGTTCTTC. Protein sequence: CASSPGGLYSYNEQFF. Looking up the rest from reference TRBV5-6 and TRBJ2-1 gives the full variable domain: DAGVTQSPTHLIKTRGQQVTLRCSPKSGHDTVSWYQQALGQGPQFIFQYYEEEERQRGNFPDRFSGHQFPNYSSELNVNALLLGDSALYLCASSPGGLYSYNEQFFGPGTRLTVL.